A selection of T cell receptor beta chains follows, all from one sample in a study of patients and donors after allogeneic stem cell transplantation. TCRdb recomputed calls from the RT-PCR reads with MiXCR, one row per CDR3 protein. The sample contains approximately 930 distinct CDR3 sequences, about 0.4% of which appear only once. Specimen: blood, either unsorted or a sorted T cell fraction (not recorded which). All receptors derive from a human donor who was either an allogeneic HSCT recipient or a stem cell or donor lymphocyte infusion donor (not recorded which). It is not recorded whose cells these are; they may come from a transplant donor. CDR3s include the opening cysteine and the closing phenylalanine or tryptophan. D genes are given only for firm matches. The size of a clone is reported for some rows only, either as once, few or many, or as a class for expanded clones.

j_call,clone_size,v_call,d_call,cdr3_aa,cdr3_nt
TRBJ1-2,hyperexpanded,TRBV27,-,CASSRGTPDNYGYTF,TGTGCCAGCAGCCGGGGGACACCAGATAACTATGGCTACACCTTC
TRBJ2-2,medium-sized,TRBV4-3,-,CASSQGETGELFF,TGCGCCAGCAGCCAAGGAGAAACCGGGGAGCTGTTTTTT
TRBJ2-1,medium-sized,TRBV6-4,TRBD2,CASSEASGSYNEQFF,TGTGCCAGCAGTGAGGCTAGCGGGAGTTACAATGAGCAGTTCTTC
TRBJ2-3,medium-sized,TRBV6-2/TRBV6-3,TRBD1,CASSTGTGGTQYF,TGTGCCAGCAGTACCGGGACAGGGGGTACGCAGTATTTT
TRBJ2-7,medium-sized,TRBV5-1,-,CASSWSTGREEQYF,TGCGCCAGCAGCTGGAGTACCGGGAGAGAAGAGCAGTACTTC
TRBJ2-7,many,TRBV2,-,CASSEVAGDEQYF,TGTGCCAGCAGTGAAGTGGCAGGGGACGAGCAGTACTTC
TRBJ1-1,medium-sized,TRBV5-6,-,CASSLGLNTEAFF,TGTGCCAGCAGCTTGGGACTGAACACTGAAGCTTTCTTT
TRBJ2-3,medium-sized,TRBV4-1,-,CASSQETTSTDTQYF,TGCGCCAGCAGCCAAGAGACTACTAGCACAGATACGCAGTATTTT
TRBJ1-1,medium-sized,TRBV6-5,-,CASSYEMGPMNTEAFF,TGTGCCAGCAGTTACGAAATGGGTCCCATGAACACTGAAGCTTTCTTT
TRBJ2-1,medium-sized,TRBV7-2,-,CASSFPGIYNEQFF,TGTGCCAGCAGCTTCCCGGGAATTTACAATGAGCAGTTCTTC
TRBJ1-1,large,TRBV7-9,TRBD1,CASSPQRGQGVTEAFF,TGTGCCAGCAGTCCGCAAAGGGGACAGGGGGTCACTGAAGCTTTCTTT
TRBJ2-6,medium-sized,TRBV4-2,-,CASSQDGDAGANVLTF,TGTGCCAGCAGCCAAGATGGAGATGCTGGGGCCAACGTCCTGACTTTC
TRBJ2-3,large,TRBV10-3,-,CAISDSTDTQYF,TGTGCCATCAGTGACAGCACAGATACGCAGTATTTT
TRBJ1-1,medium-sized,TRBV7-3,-,CASSLSLGTEAFF,TGTGCCAGCAGCTTGTCACTGGGCACTGAAGCTTTCTTT
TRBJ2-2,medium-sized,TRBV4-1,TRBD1,CASSQGQGAVTGELFF,TGCGCCAGCAGCCAAGGACAGGGGGCGGTCACCGGGGAGCTGTTTTTT
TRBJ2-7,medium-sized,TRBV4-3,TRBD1,CASSQDRDTYEQYF,TGCGCCAGCAGCCAGGACAGGGATACCTACGAGCAGTACTTC
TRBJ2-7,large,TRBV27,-,CASSSTRDWYEQYF,TGTGCCAGCAGTTCAACTCGGGATTGGTACGAGCAGTACTTC
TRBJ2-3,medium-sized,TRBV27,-,CASGEALTDTQYF,TGTGCCAGCGGGGAAGCGCTCACAGATACGCAGTATTTT
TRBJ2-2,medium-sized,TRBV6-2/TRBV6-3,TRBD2,CASRMTSRDTGELFF,TGTGCCAGCAGGATGACTAGCCGCGACACCGGGGAGCTGTTTTTT
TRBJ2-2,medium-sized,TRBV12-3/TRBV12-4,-,CASSPPQGNTGELFF,TGTGCCAGCAGCCCGCCCCAGGGGAACACCGGGGAGCTGTTTTTT
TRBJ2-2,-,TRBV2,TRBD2,CASRDGRADTGELFF,TGTGCCAGCAGGGACGGGAGGGCCGATACCGGGGAGCTGTTTTTT
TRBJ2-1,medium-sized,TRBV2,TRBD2,CASSELTSGRSNEQFF,TGTGCCAGCAGTGAGTTGACTAGCGGGAGGTCGAATGAGCAGTTCTTC
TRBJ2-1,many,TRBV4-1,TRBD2,CASSRSGSENEQFF,TGCGCCAGCAGCCGTAGCGGGAGTGAAAATGAGCAGTTCTTC
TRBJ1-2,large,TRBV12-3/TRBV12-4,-,CASSPRGAANYGYTF,TGTGCCAGCAGTCCCCGTGGGGCAGCTAACTATGGCTACACCTTC
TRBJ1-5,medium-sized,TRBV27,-,CASSSRGLGNQPQHF,TGTGCCAGCAGTTCTCGGGGGCTGGGCAATCAGCCCCAGCATTTT
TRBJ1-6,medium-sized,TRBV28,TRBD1,CASSNRGMFSPLHF,TGTGCCAGCAGCAACAGGGGGATGTTCTCACCCCTCCACTTT
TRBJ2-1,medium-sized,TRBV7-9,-,CASGIRSYNEQFF,TGTGCCTCCGGAATCCGCTCCTACAATGAGCAGTTCTTC
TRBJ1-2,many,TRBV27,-,CASRNSGGVVGYTF,TGTGCCAGCAGGAATTCCGGGGGGGTAGTTGGCTACACCTTC
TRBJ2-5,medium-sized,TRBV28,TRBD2,CASSFEREGKETQYF,TGTGCCAGCAGTTTTGAGCGGGAGGGCAAAGAGACCCAGTACTTC
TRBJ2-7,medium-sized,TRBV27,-,CASRTVGGTGEQYF,TGTGCCAGCAGAACCGTCGGCGGGACGGGGGAGCAGTACTTC
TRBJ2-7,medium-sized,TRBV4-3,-,CASSQDFLSAYEQYF,TGCGCCAGCAGCCAAGATTTTCTCTCTGCCTACGAGCAGTACTTC
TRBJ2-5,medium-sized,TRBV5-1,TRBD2,CASSQGLAALQETQYF,TGCGCCAGCAGCCAGGGACTAGCGGCTCTCCAAGAGACCCAGTACTTC
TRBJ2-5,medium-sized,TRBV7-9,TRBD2,CASRPPGLAQETQYF,TGTGCCAGCAGACCCCCGGGACTAGCGCAAGAGACCCAGTACTTC
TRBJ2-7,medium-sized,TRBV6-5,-,CASSGPRTYEQYF,TGTGCCAGCAGCGGCCCGCGGACCTACGAGCAGTACTTC
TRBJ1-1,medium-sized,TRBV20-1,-,CSAGQYNTEAFF,TGCAGTGCTGGACAGTACAACACTGAAGCTTTCTTT
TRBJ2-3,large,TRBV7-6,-,CASSARQGGGPDTQYF,TGTGCCAGCAGCGCCCGACAGGGAGGAGGGCCAGATACGCAGTATTTT
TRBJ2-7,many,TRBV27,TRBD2,CASSFAGVYEQYF,TGTGCCAGCAGTTTCGCGGGAGTCTACGAGCAGTACTTC
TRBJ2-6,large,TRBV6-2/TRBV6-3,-,CASSWGSGANVLTF,TGTGCCAGCAGTTGGGGCTCTGGGGCCAACGTCCTGACTTTC
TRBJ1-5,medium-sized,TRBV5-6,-,CASSLYRSNQPQHF,TGTGCCAGCAGCTTGTACAGAAGCAATCAGCCCCAGCATTTT
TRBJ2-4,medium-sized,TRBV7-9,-,CASSRYPGTDGGIQYF,TGTGCCAGCAGCCGATACCCGGGAACAGATGGAGGCATTCAGTACTTC
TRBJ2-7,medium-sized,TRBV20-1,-,CSATPLEGSAYEQYF,TGCAGTGCTACCCCGCTAGAGGGCTCAGCCTACGAGCAGTACTTC
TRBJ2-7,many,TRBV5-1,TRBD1,CASLEGQASSYEQYF,TGCGCCAGCTTGGAGGGACAGGCGAGCTCCTACGAGCAGTACTTC
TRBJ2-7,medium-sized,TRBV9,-,CASSVVRDRVYEQYF,TGTGCCAGCAGCGTAGTAAGGGATCGGGTGTACGAGCAGTACTTC
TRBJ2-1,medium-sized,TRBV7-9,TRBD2,CASSLRGTSGAYNEQFF,TGTGCCAGCAGCTTACGAGGGACTAGCGGTGCCTACAATGAGCAGTTCTTC
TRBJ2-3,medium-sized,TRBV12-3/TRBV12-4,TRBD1,CASSHDRGWTDTQYF,TGTGCCAGCAGTCATGACAGGGGTTGGACAGATACGCAGTATTTT
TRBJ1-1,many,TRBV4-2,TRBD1,CATGQGNTEAFF,TGTGCCACCGGACAGGGTAACACTGAAGCTTTCTTT
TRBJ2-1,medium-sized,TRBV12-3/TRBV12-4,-,CASSLGNEQFF,TGTGCCAGCAGTTTGGGGAATGAGCAGTTCTTC
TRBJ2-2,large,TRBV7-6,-,CASRAGLGVGGELFF,TGTGCCAGCAGGGCGGGACTGGGGGTCGGCGGGGAGCTGTTTTTT
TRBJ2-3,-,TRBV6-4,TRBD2,CASSPAGGTDTQYF,TGTGCCAGCAGTCCGGCGGGAGGGACAGATACGCAGTATTTT
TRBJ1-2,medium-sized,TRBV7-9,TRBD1,CASSPQGVGYTF,TGTGCCAGCAGCCCCCAGGGGGTGGGCTACACCTTC
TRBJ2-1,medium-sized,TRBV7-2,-,CASSLGKGWYDEQFF,TGTGCCAGCAGCTTAGGAAAGGGATGGTACGATGAGCAGTTCTTC
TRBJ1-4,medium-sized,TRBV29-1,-,CSARFNEKLFF,TGCAGCGCTCGTTTCAATGAAAAACTGTTTTTT
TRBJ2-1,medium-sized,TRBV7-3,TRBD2,CASSIRLAGKNEQFF,TGTGCCAGCAGCATCAGACTAGCGGGAAAGAATGAGCAGTTCTTC
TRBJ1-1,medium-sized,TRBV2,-,CASSSGTSNTEAFF,TGTGCCAGCAGTTCCGGGACATCCAACACTGAAGCTTTCTTT